This TCR beta chain emerged from a study of T cell repertoires in cytomegalovirus infection. Study in general: Based on public TCR beta signatures, there were indications of CMV infection and of a matching HLA type.

The germline V gene encodes CDR1 SGHAT and CDR2 FQNNGV. This CDR3 is 13 amino acids long. V lost 6 bases and J lost 6, with 9 bases in between. Broader study findings: HLA-C-restricted CMV clonotypes gave the most frequent clonotype in two of eight donors. Carriage of CMV together with the relevant HLA was identifiable through cumulative public TCR beta family frequency.

With respect to this clonotype: The antigen remains undetermined.

TCRdb itself ran the reads through MiXCR, one entry per CDR3 protein. The sample holds fewer than 300,000 distinct CDR3 sequences, roughly a quarter seen once. The sequence derives from a human donor in good health (CMV status not recorded). Some clones in this sample may be carry-over from other donors' samples. The chain combines TRBV11-2 with TRBJ1-6; D unresolved. Specimen: PBMCs. The CDR3 loop reads CASRQIFNSPLHF. The CDR3, as DNA: TGTGCCAGCAGACAGATCTTTAATTCACCCCTCCACTTT.